The clone carrying this TCR beta chain was observed a handful of times. Its antigen is unidentified. The CDR3 covers 15 residues. V dropped 8 bases and J dropped 3 bases, with 20 bases sitting between them. In germline, CDR1 is MDHEN, CDR2 SYDVKM. TCRdb re-analysed the RT-PCR reads in MiXCR, keeping a single row per CDR3 protein. The sample contains around 480,000 distinct CDR3 sequences, approximately 11% of which appear only once. This sample stems from a study of response to subunit inactivated influenza vaccine. Study findings and constraints: The authors suggested that every seasonal influenza vaccination recruits few new T cells.

The source of this sequence is a man aged 50-60 years who received an inactivated influenza vaccine. Sequences were derived from PBMCs from blood, sampled roughly 45 days after vaccination. The chain couples TRBV28 to TRBJ2-7; either TRBD1 or TRBD2 may fit D (7 bases each). This CDR3 is CASRTGAAGDYEQYF. CDR3 in DNA: TGTGCCAGCCGAACAGGGGCGGCGGGGGACTACGAGCAGTACTTC.